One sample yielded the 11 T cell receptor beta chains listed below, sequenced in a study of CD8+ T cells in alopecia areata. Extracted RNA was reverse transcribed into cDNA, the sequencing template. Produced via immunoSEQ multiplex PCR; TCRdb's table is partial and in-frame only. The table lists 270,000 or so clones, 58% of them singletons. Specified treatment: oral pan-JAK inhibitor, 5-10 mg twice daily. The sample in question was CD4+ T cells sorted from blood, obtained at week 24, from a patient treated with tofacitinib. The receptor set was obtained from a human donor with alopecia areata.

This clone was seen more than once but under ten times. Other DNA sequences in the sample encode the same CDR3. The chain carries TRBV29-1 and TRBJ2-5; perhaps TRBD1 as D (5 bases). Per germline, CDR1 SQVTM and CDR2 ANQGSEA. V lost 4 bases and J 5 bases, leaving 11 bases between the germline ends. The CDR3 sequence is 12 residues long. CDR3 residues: CSVVSGSETQYF. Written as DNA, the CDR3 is TGCAGCGTTGTTTCAGGGTCGGAGACCCAGTACTTC. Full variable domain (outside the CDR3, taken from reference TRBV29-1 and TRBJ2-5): SAVISQKPSRDICQRGTSLTIQCQVDSQVTMMFWYRQQPGQSLTLIATANQGSEATYESGFVIDKFPISRPNLTFSTLTVSNMSPEDSSIYLCSVVSGSETQYFGPGTRLLVL.

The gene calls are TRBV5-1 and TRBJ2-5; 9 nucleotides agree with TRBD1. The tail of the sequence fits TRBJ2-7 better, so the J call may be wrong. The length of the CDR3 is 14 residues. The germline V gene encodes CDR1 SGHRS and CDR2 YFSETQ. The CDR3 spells CASSFDRGLDEQYF. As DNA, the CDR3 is TGCGCCAGCAGTTTCGACAGGGGGTTAGACGAGCAGTACTTC.

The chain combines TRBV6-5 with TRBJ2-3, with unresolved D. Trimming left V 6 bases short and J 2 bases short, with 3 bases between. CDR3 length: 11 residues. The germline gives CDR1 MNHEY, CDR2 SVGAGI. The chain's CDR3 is CASRHTDTQYF. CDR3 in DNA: TGTGCCAGCAGGCACACAGATACGCAGTATTTT.

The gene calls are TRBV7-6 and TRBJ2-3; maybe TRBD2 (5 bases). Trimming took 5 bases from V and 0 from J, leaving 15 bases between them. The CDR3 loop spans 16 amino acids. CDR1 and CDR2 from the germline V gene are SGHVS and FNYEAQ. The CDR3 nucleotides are TGTGCCAGCAGCCCGTTTGAGCGGAGTAGCACAGATACGCAGTATTTT. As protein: CASSPFERSSTDTQYF.

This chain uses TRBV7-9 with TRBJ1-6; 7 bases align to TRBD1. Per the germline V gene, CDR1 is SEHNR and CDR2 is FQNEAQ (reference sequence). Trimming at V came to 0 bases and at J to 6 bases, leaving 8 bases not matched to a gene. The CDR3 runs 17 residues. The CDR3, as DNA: TGTGCCAGCAGCTTAGCGAGGGACAGTAGATCTAATTCACCCCTCCACTTT. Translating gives CASSLARDSRSNSPLHF. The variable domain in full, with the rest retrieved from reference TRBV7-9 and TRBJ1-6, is DTGVSQNPRHKITKRGQNVTFRCDPISEHNRLYWYRQTLGQGPEFLTYFQNEAQLEKSRLLSDRFSAERPKGSFSTLEIQRTEQGDSAMYLCASSLARDSRSNSPLHFGNGTRLTVT.

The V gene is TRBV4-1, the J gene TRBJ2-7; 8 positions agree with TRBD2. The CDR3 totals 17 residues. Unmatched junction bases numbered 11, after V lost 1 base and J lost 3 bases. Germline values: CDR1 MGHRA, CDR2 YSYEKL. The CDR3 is CASSQGVLGGGHYEQYF. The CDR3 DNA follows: TGCGCCAGCAGCCAAGGGGTGCTTGGCGGGGGGCACTACGAGCAGTACTTC.

CDR3: CASSIPQGLNEQYF. In DNA, the CDR3 is TGCGCCAGCAGCATTCCACAGGGGTTGAACGAGCAGTACTTC. The chain carries TRBV5-1 and TRBJ2-7; 7 positions agree with TRBD1. The CDR3 length is 14 residues. The J segment lost 5 bases and the V segment lost 4 bases, leaving 9 bases of the junction unmatched. In germline, CDR1 is SGHRS, CDR2 YFSETQ.

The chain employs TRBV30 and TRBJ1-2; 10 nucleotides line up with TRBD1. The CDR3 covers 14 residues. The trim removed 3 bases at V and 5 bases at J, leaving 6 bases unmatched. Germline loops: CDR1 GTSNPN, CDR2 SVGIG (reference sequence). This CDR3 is CAWRTGGKGYGYTF. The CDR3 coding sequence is TGTGCCTGGAGGACAGGGGGCAAGGGGTATGGCTACACCTTC.

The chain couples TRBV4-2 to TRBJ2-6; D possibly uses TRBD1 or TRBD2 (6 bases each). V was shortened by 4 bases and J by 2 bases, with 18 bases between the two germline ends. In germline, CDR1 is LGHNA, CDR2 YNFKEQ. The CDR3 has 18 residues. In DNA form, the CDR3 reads TGTGCCAGCAGCCCCGGAGGGGGTGGAGGGGCTGGGGCCAACGTCCTGACTTTC. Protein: CASSPGGGGGAGANVLTF.

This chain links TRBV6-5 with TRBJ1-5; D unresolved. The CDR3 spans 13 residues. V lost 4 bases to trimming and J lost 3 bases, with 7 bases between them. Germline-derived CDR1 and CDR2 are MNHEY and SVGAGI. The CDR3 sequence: CASSSSPNQPQHF. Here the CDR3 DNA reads TGTGCCAGCAGTTCCTCCCCCAATCAGCCCCAGCATTTT.

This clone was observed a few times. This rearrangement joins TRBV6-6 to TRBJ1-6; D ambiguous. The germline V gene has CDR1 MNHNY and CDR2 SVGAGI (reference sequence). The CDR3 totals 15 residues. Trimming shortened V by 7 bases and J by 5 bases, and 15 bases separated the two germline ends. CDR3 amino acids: CASNTQDTNNSPLHF. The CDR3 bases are TGTGCCAGCAACACACAAGATACGAATAATTCACCCCTCCACTTT.